A single sample is the source of the 20 T cell receptor beta chains below, sequenced in a study of CD4 T cell repertoires in COVID-19. The protocol was immunoSEQ multiplex PCR, while the TCRdb copy is restricted to in-frame clones and leaves out a portion. The profile shows about 8,400 clones, approximately 81% of them singletons. Sequencing was done directly on freshly isolated, uncultured memory T cells. Sample: effector memory CD4+ T cells from blood, taken before the COVID-19 pandemic. The source is a human donor who had COVID-19.

The DNA of the CDR3 is TGCGCCAGCAGCTTGAGGGACAGCTCCTACGAGCAGTACTTC. Protein product: CASSLRDSSYEQYF. This chain connects TRBV5-1 to TRBJ2-7, with 7 positions matching TRBD1. The CDR3 consists of 14 residues. Per germline, CDR1 SGHRS and CDR2 YFSETQ. The V gene end was trimmed by 1 base and the J gene end by 0 bases; junction bases not matched to a gene: 1.

Here the CDR3 DNA reads TGTGCCATCAGTGAGTCTCCGGACACCGGTCAGCCCCAGCATTTT. It translates to CAISESPDTGQPQHF. This chain uses TRBV10-3 with TRBJ1-5, with a weak D call TRBD1 (5 bases). Germline CDR1 and CDR2: ENHRY and SYGVKD. The CDR3 runs 15 residues. Trimming pared 0 bases from V and 6 bases from J, leaving 12 bases between.

The CDR3 sequence is CAISSGGEKGMNTEAFF. As DNA, the CDR3 is TGTGCCATCAGTTCAGGGGGCGAAAAGGGGATGAACACTGAAGCTTTCTTT. The chain has TRBV10-3 and TRBJ1-1, with TRBD1 identical over 8 bases. The J segment lost 0 bases and the V segment lost 5 bases, leaving 11 bases of the junction unmatched. Germline V gene lookup returns CDR1 ENHRY and CDR2 SYGVKD. The CDR3 extends over 17 amino acids.

This sequence joins TRBV21-1 and TRBJ2-7; the table names TRBD2, a call not compared with the DNA. TRBV21-1 is an annotated pseudogene. This CDR3 has 13 amino acids. DNA of the CDR3: TGTGCCAGCAGCAAGCCGGGGTCGTACGAGCAGTACTTC. This encodes CASSKPGSYEQYF.

The genes are TRBV5-8 and TRBJ2-2, with TRBD1 matching over 9 bases. Per germline, CDR1 SGHTS and CDR2 YDEGEE. The CDR3 totals 18 residues. The J segment lost 5 bases and the V segment lost 1 base, leaving 12 bases of the junction unmatched. The CDR3 protein is CASSLPGGTGSPTGELFF. The DNA of the CDR3 is TGTGCCAGCAGCTTGCCCGGAGGGACAGGGAGCCCAACCGGGGAGCTGTTTTTT.

CDR3: CASSPTGRYGYTF. CDR3 nucleotide sequence: TGCGCCAGCAGCCCGACAGGACGCTATGGCTACACCTTC. This sequence joins TRBV4-1 and TRBJ1-2; D may be TRBD1 (6 bases). There are 13 residues in the CDR3. V was trimmed by 4 bases and J by 4 bases, leaving 10 bases between them. CDR1 is MGHRA and CDR2 is YSYEKL in the germline V gene.

The rearrangement links TRBV7-8 to TRBJ2-7, with TRBD1 as a possible D gene (6 bases). CDR1 and CDR2 from the germline V gene are SGHVS and FQNEAQ. This CDR3 is built from 14 residues. Trimming cost V 3 bases and J 2 bases, with 11 bases left between them. CDR3 region: CASSFTGLAYEQYF. The CDR3 nucleotides are TGTGCCAGCAGCTTCACAGGGTTAGCCTACGAGCAGTACTTC. Full variable domain (missing parts from reference TRBV7-8 and TRBJ2-7): GAGVSQSPRYKVAKRGQDVALRCDPISGHVSLFWYQQALGQGPEFLTYFQNEAQLDKSGLPSDRFFAERPEGSVSTLKIQRTQQEDSAVYLCASSFTGLAYEQYFGPGTRLTVT.

This clone was seen a few times. The chain links TRBV11-2 to TRBJ2-1; D remains ambiguous. Germline loops: CDR1 SGHAT, CDR2 FQNNGV. Trimming took off 0 bases at V and 16 bases at J, with 16 bases between the two ends. The CDR3 has 13 residues. CDR3 DNA sequence: TGTGCCAGCAGCTTAGATCCTTCGGGTCGGTTCTTCTTC. Its protein is CASSLDPSGRFFF.

CDR3 sequence: CASSSPLRGLDTEAFF. The CDR3 DNA reads as TGTGCCAGCAGCTCCCCTCTCCGGGGTTTGGACACTGAAGCTTTCTTT. V and J are TRBV5-4 and TRBJ1-1; D remains unclear. Per germline, CDR1 SGHNT and CDR2 YYREEE (reference sequence). V dropped 3 bases and J dropped 3 bases, with 18 bases sitting between them. The CDR3 length is 16 residues.

V is TRBV10-3 and J is TRBJ2-7; 10 nucleotides agree with TRBD1. Germline values: CDR1 ENHRY, CDR2 SYGVKD. The CDR3 runs 15 residues. V trimming: 4 bases; J trimming: 4 bases; junction bases outside the gene matches: 7. The CDR3 bases are TGTGCCATCAGTGCGACCGGGACAGGGGTTTACGAGCAGTACTTC. Protein product: CAISATGTGVYEQYF.

The chain carries TRBV7-9 and TRBJ2-6; 10 positions match TRBD1. The CDR3 runs to 16 residues. The V gene's germline CDR1 is SEHNR and CDR2 FQNEAQ (reference sequence). V lost 1 base, J lost 4 bases, and 1 base stayed unmatched. CDR3 residues: CASSLGQGAGANVLTF. For the CDR3, the DNA is TGTGCCAGCAGCTTAGGACAGGGGGCCGGGGCCAACGTCCTGACTTTC.

The rearrangement uses TRBV28 and TRBJ2-7; D might be TRBD2 (6 bases). The CDR3 is 14 amino acids. The germline V and J ends were trimmed by 5 bases and 2 bases, with 13 bases remaining between them. Germline assignment: CDR1 MDHEN and CDR2 SYDVKM. CDR3 DNA sequence: TGTGCCAGCAGTCCCTATAGCGGTACCTACGAGCAGTACTTC. It codes for CASSPYSGTYEQYF.

CDR3 region: CASSRDRVTGELFF. The CDR3 region has the DNA TGTGCCAGCAGCCGGGACAGGGTAACCGGGGAGCTGTTTTTT. The chain is built from TRBV6-5 and TRBJ2-2; 9 nucleotides agree with TRBD1. Per the germline V gene, CDR1 is MNHEY and CDR2 is SVGAGI. The J segment lost 5 bases and the V segment lost 6 bases, leaving 4 bases of the junction unmatched. The length of the CDR3 is 14 residues.

J is TRBJ2-2 and V is TRBV5-1; D uncertain. Germline CDR1 reads SGHRS; CDR2 reads YFSETQ. The CDR3 has 14 amino acids. V was trimmed by 5 bases and J by 2 bases, leaving 10 bases between them. CDR3: CASRGADNTGELFF. In DNA, the CDR3 is TGCGCCAGCAGGGGTGCGGATAACACCGGGGAGCTGTTTTTT.

The gene calls are TRBV2 and TRBJ1-2; D possibly corresponds to TRBD1 (5 bases). V was pared by 3 bases and J by 1 base, with 12 bases between. Germline-derived CDR1 and CDR2 are SNHLY and FYNNEI. The CDR3 runs 15 residues. DNA for the CDR3: TGTGCCAGCAGTGAGGGGGAGGCCCATAACTATGGCTACACCTTC. Translated: CASSEGEAHNYGYTF.

This chain links TRBV6-1 with TRBJ1-2; D unresolved. Deletions cut 8 bases from V and 0 bases from J, with 10 bases between. Germline V gives CDR1 MNHNS, CDR2 SASEGT. The CDR3 sequence is 13 residues long. CDR3 sequence (DNA): TGTGCCAGCGGAGAGAGGACTAACTATGGCTACACCTTC. This translates into CASGERTNYGYTF.

The rearrangement joins TRBV28 to TRBJ2-1; D is possibly TRBD1 (6 bases). V lost 6 bases to trimming and J lost 7 bases, with 19 bases between them. Germline V gene lookup returns CDR1 MDHEN and CDR2 SYDVKM. The CDR3 has 15 residues. The CDR3 bases are TGTGCCAGCAGCCTGGCGGTTGTGGGGGCGAATGAGCAGTTCTTC. Translation: CASSLAVVGANEQFF.

V is TRBV14 and J is TRBJ2-1; 14 bases match TRBD2. Trimming cost V 4 bases and J 9 bases; bases outside gene matches: 14. CDR1 is SGHDN, CDR2 FVKESK, per germline. The CDR3 has 18 residues. The CDR3 spells CASSPLNLGLAGGFEQFF. CDR3 sequence (DNA): TGTGCCAGCAGCCCTTTAAACCTCGGACTAGCGGGGGGATTTGAGCAGTTCTTC.

The rearrangement joins TRBV21-1 to TRBJ2-3; the D call in the table, TRBD2, was not verified against the DNA. TRBV21-1 is a recognized pseudogene. The CDR3 contains 20 residues. The CDR3, as DNA: TGTGCCAGCAGCAAATGCCCCTCTTGGGGCGAGCGGGGGGGGACAGATACGCAGTATTTT. Residues: CASSKCPSWGERGGTDTQYF.

The chain joins TRBV11-1 to TRBJ1-1, with TRBD1 matching over 7 bases. Germline CDR1 reads SGHAT; CDR2 reads FQDESV (reference sequence). The length of the CDR3 is 14 residues. V shed 4 bases and J 4 bases; nucleotides not matched to a gene: 6. The CDR3 nucleotides read TGTGCCAGCAGCTCGGAGACAGGGACCACTGAAGCTTTCTTT. Translated: CASSSETGTTEAFF.